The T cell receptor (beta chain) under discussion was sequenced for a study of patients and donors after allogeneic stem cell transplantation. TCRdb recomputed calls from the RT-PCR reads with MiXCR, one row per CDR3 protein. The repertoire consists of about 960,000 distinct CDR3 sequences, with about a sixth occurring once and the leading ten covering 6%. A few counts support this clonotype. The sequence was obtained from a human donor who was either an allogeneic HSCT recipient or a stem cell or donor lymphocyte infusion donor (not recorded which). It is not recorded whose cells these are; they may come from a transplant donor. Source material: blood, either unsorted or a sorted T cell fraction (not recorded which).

In nucleotides, the CDR3 is TGCAGCGTCGGGCGCGGGAGAACTTACGAGCAGTACTTC. It translates to CSVGRGRTYEQYF. The J gene is TRBJ2-7, the V gene TRBV29-1; 7 bases agree with TRBD2. Germline CDR1 and CDR2: SQVTM and ANQGSEA. CDR3 size: 13 residues. V was pared by 6 bases and J by 4 bases, with 9 bases of the junction left unmatched.